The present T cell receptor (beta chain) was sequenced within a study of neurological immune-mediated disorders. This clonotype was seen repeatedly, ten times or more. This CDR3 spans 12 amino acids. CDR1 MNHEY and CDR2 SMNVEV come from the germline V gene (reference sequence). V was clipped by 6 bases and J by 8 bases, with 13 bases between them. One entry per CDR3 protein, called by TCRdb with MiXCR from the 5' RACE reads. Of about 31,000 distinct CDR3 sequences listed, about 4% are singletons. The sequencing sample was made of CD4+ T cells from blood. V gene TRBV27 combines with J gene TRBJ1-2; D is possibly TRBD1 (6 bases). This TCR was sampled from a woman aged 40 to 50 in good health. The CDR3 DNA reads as TGTGCCAGCAGAACCGGGACAAAAGGCTACACCTTC. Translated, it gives CASRTGTKGYTF.